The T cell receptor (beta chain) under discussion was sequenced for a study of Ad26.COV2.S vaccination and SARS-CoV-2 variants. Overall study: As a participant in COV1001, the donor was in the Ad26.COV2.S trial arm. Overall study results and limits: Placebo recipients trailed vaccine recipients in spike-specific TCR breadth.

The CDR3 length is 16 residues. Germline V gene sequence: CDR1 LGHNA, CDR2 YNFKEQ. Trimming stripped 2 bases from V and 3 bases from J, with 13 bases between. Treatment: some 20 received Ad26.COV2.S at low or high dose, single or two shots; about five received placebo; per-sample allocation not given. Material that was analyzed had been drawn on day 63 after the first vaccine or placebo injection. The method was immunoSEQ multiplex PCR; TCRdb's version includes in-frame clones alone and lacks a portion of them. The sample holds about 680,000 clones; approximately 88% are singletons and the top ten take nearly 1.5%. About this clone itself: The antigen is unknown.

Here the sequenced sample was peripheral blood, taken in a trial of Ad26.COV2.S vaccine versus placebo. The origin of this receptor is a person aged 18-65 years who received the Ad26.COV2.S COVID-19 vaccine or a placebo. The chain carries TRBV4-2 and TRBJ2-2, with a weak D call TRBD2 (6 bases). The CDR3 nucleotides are TGTGCCAGCAGCCAACTCGGGGGAGATGACACCGGGGAGCTGTTTTTT. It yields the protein CASSQLGGDDTGELFF.